The rows below give T cell receptor beta chains drawn from one sample of a study of T cell responses to AZD1222 COVID-19 vaccine. Libraries were prepared by immunoSEQ multiplex PCR; TCRdb keeps only in-frame clonotypes and omits some of them. This sample has about 150,000 clones, with 92% found just once. Material: peripheral blood, obtained 28 days after the second AZD1222 dose. All receptors come from an adult who received the AZD1222 COVID-19 vaccine. CDR3s include the opening cysteine and the closing phenylalanine or tryptophan. D genes are given only for firm matches. Not every row has a clone size; where given, it reads once, few, many or a size class.

v_gene	j_gene	d_gene	len	abundance	CDR3nt	CDR3aa
TRBV10-2	TRBJ1-2	-	14	-	TGCGCCAGCAGTGAGTCCCCTACAGGGCGAGGCTACACCTTC	CASSESPTGRGYTF
TRBV6-2/TRBV6-3	TRBJ1-2	-	13	-	TGTGCCAGCAGTTACGGCTTTCGAGGCCCTTACACCTTC	CASSYGFRGPYTF
TRBV9	TRBJ1-2	-	12	-	TGTGCCAGCAGCGTAGAAGAGGGGACATACACCTTC	CASSVEEGTYTF
TRBV19	TRBJ1-3	-	14	-	TGTGCCAGTAGTATGGGCGGTCTAGGAAACACCATATATTTT	CASSMGGLGNTIYF
TRBV2	TRBJ2-7	-	11	-	TGTGCCAGCAGGGAAGGATACGAGCAGTACTTC	CASREGYEQYF
TRBV5-1	TRBJ2-7	TRBD2	16	once	TGCGCCAGCAGCCCAGGACTAGCGGACAGCTCCTACGAGCAGTACTTC	CASSPGLADSSYEQYF
TRBV11-3	TRBJ2-3	-	13	-	TGTGCCAGCAGCTTATATGGGGGAGATACGCAGTATTTT	CASSLYGGDTQYF
TRBV18	TRBJ1-3	-	13	-	TGTGCCAGCTCACCCAGGGATTGGAACACCATATATTTT	CASSPRDWNTIYF
TRBV24-1	TRBJ2-2	-	18	-	TGTGCCACCAGTGATTTGCATTTGCCGTCAATTGATACCGGGGAGCTGTTTTTT	CATSDLHLPSIDTGELFF
TRBV6-4	TRBJ2-3	TRBD2	15	-	TGTGCCAGCAGTGACGCGGGAGGGAGCACAGATACGCAGTATTTT	CASSDAGGSTDTQYF
TRBV6-2/TRBV6-3	TRBJ1-2	-	17	-	TGTGCCAGCAGTTACAGTTCCGGGACGGGAATAAGCTATGGCTACACCTTC	CASSYSSGTGISYGYTF
TRBV6-5	TRBJ2-7	TRBD2	15	-	TGTGCCAGCAGCAGTTACTCACTGGGAGGGTACGAGCAGTACTTC	CASSSYSLGGYEQYF
TRBV5-1	TRBJ2-3	TRBD1	16	-	TGCGCCAGCAGCTTGGTGGGACAGGGAAATACAGATACGCAGTATTTT	CASSLVGQGNTDTQYF
TRBV11-2	TRBJ2-7	-	12	-	TGTGCCAGCAGTTTGGGCAAGCACGAGCAGTACTTC	CASSLGKHEQYF
TRBV6-5	TRBJ2-5	TRBD2	16	-	TGTGCCAGCAGTTACTCGCCGGGACTAGGGGGAGAGACCCAGTACTTC	CASSYSPGLGGETQYF
TRBV12-3/TRBV12-4	TRBJ1-5	-	13	-	TGTGCCAGCAGTTTAGCCAGGCTTCAGCCCCAGCATTTT	CASSLARLQPQHF
TRBV6-6	TRBJ2-1	TRBD2	16	-	TGTGCCAGCAGTCCCACGGCGGGAGGGGCTTTAAATGAGCAGTTCTTC	CASSPTAGGALNEQFF
TRBV6-5	TRBJ2-7	-	14	-	TGTGCCAGCAGTTACTCCCGGGGGAACCACGAGCAGTACTTC	CASSYSRGNHEQYF
TRBV3-1/TRBV3-2	TRBJ2-1	TRBD2	17	few	TGTGCCAGCAGCCAAGTTTTAACGGGAGGGCCGTCAGGGGAGCAGTTCTTC	CASSQVLTGGPSGEQFF
TRBV5-4	TRBJ2-3	-	13	once	TGTGCCAGCAGCCCGCTAGAGTGGGGTACGCAGTATTTT	CASSPLEWGTQYF
TRBV24-1	TRBJ2-1	-	11	-	TGTGCCACCAGCGAGGGAAGTGAGCAGTTCTTC	CATSEGSEQFF
TRBV18	TRBJ1-6	TRBD1	14	few	TGTGCCAGCTCACCGGACAGGGACAATTCACCCCTCCACTTT	CASSPDRDNSPLHF
TRBV5-1	TRBJ1-4	-	14	-	TGCGCCAGCAGCCGGGAAGGGTCGAATGAAAAACTGTTTTTT	CASSREGSNEKLFF
TRBV27	TRBJ1-2	-	13	once	TGTGCCAGCAGTGACAGAGATAACTATGGCTACACCTTC	CASSDRDNYGYTF
TRBV7-9	TRBJ1-2	-	14	-	TGTGCCAGCACCAAAACTGGACCGGACTATGGCTACACCTTC	CASTKTGPDYGYTF
TRBV5-1	TRBJ1-2	-	15	-	TGCGCCAGCAGCTTGGGGGCCGCGAGGGACTATGGCTACACCTTC	CASSLGAARDYGYTF
TRBV5-4	TRBJ1-6	-	15	few	TGTGCCAGCAGCAGGGAAAGCTCCTATAATTCACCCCTCCACTTT	CASSRESSYNSPLHF
TRBV24-1	TRBJ2-7	-	12	-	TGTGCCACCAGTGAACTGGAAGACGAGCAGTACTTC	CATSELEDEQYF
TRBV5-1	TRBJ2-5	TRBD1	16	-	TGCGCCAGCAGCTTGGGAGACAGGGGCGAGAAAGAGACCCAGTACTTC	CASSLGDRGEKETQYF
TRBV5-1	TRBJ2-1	TRBD1	14	once	TGCGCCAGCAGCGGAACAGGGGGCCCCAATGAGCAGTTCTTC	CASSGTGGPNEQFF
TRBV10-3	TRBJ1-6	TRBD1	15	-	TGTGCCATCAGTGAATGGGACAGGGGGGAGTCACCCCTCCACTTT	CAISEWDRGESPLHF
TRBV5-8	TRBJ1-5	-	15	-	TGTGCCAGCGAATCCCGGGGGGCAGGGTATCAGCCCCAGCATTTT	CASESRGAGYQPQHF
TRBV3-1/TRBV3-2	TRBJ2-1	-	13	-	TGTGCCAGCAGCCAAGTAACGGCGGGTGAGCAGTTCTTC	CASSQVTAGEQFF
TRBV25-1	TRBJ2-2	TRBD1	16	once	TGTGCCCGCGCCCGAGGGGGACAGGGGGCGACCGGGGAGCTGTTTTTT	CARARGGQGATGELFF
TRBV4-1	TRBJ1-6	-	13	once	TGCGCCAGCAGCCAAGATGAGGGTTCACCCCTCCACTTT	CASSQDEGSPLHF
TRBV7-9	TRBJ2-5	-	16	-	TGTGCCAGCAGTCCAACGATCGGGACTCACCAAGAGACCCAGTACTTC	CASSPTIGTHQETQYF
TRBV7-2	TRBJ1-3	-	14	-	TGTGCCAGCAGCTTAACCGGGGAGGGAAACACCATATATTTT	CASSLTGEGNTIYF
TRBV7-9	TRBJ1-2	-	14	-	TGTGCCAGCAGCCCCACCCAGGGCGCTGGGGGCTACACCTTC	CASSPTQGAGGYTF
TRBV19	TRBJ1-1	TRBD1	15	-	TGTGCCAGTAGTATAACTAGACAGGGGGACACTGAAGCTTTCTTT	CASSITRQGDTEAFF
TRBV4-2	TRBJ1-4	TRBD1	18	-	TGTGCCAGCAGCCAACATACCGGGACAGGGGGCGCCAATGAAAAACTGTTTTTT	CASSQHTGTGGANEKLFF
TRBV25-1	TRBJ1-6	-	15	-	TGTGCCAGCAGTCCCCCGGGGGGGTATAATTCACCCCTCCACTTT	CASSPPGGYNSPLHF
TRBV11-1	TRBJ2-2	TRBD2	16	-	TGTGCCAGCAGCTTAGAAAGCGGGGAGAACACCGGGGAGCTGTTTTTT	CASSLESGENTGELFF
TRBV10-3	TRBJ1-1	TRBD1	15	-	TGTGCCATCAAGGGACAGGGGGCTGAGAACACTGAAGCTTTCTTT	CAIKGQGAENTEAFF
TRBV5-1	TRBJ1-2	-	16	few	TGCGCCAGCAGCCCAGCACAGGGACTAGGGTCCTATGGCTACACCTTC	CASSPAQGLGSYGYTF
TRBV2	TRBJ2-7	-	16	-	TGTGCCAGCAGTCCGAGCCGGGACCCATGGTCCTACGAGCAGTACTTC	CASSPSRDPWSYEQYF
TRBV12-5	TRBJ2-1	-	13	-	TGTGCTAGTGCTTTAGGGGCCTACAATGAGCAGTTCTTC	CASALGAYNEQFF
TRBV7-9	TRBJ1-1	-	13	few	TGTGCCTGTGACGGGACGCTCAACACTGAAGCTTTCTTT	CACDGTLNTEAFF
TRBV28	TRBJ2-7	-	13	-	TGTGCCAGCAGGTCCCAGGGAAACGACGAGCAGTACTTC	CASRSQGNDEQYF
TRBV11-2	TRBJ1-1	-	13	few	TGTGCCAGCAGCCCCAGAGGGGGGGCTGAAGCTTTCTTT	CASSPRGGAEAFF
TRBV27	TRBJ2-5	-	13	once	TGTGCCAGCAGGATAAACAGGGAGGAGACCCAGTACTTC	CASRINREETQYF
TRBV15	TRBJ2-5	TRBD1	15	-	TGTGCCACCAGCAGGGACAGGGGAGGCGAAAAGACCCAGTACTTC	CATSRDRGGEKTQYF